The T cell receptor (beta chain) described here comes from a study of OX40 agonist ivuxolimab in advanced cancers. Study-wide context: Treatment received earlier with anti-PD-1, anti-PD-L1 or anti-CTLA-4 agents was allowed, and 40% had some.

TCRdb's copy holds only in-frame clones and misses some; the assay was immunoSEQ multiplex PCR. Of about 25,000 clones listed, 79% are singletons. The J segment lost 1 base and the V segment lost 2 bases, leaving 9 bases of the junction unmatched. This CDR3 contains 19 residues. Looked up from germline, CDR1 is LGHNT and CDR2 is FRNRAP. General study points: Within 6 weeks, CD4+ and CD8+ blood T cells expanded clonally at 0.1 to 3.0 mg/kg.

At baseline, cycle 4 day 1, and cycle 7 day 1, blood was sampled. With regard to this clone: Its antigen remains unidentified.

This material consisted of CD4+ or CD8+ T cells sorted from blood, taken in a trial of the OX40 agonist ivuxolimab. This clonotype was sampled from an adult with an advanced solid tumor such as melanoma, head and neck, liver or kidney cancer. The rearrangement links TRBV12-5 to TRBJ2-2; 11 bases match TRBD2. The CDR3 loop reads CASGLPRATSGRNTGELFF. CDR3 nucleotide sequence: TGTGCTAGTGGTTTGCCAAGAGCTACTAGCGGGAGGAACACCGGGGAGCTGTTTTTT.